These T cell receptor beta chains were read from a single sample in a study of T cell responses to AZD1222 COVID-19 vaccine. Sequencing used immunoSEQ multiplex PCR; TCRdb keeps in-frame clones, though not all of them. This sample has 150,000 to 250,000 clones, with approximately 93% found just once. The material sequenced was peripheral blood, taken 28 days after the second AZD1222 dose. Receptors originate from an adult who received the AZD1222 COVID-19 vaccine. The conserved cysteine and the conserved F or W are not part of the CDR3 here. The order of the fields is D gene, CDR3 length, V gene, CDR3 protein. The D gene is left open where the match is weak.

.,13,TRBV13,ASSLKGGVAHGYT
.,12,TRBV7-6,ASSLAFGSYEQY
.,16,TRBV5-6,ASSFAVDRGLRLDGYT
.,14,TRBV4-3,ASSPPPGANTGELF
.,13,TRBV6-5,ASTPRHENTGELF
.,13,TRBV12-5,ASGLNLRHVDGYT
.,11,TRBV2,ASTTGPNQPQH
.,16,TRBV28,ASSFGTSRSSYNSPLH
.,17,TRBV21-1,ASSKGARGIVFNTDTQY
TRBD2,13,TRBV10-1,ASSVTSGGLNEQF
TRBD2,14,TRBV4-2,ASSPDLAGGYNEQF
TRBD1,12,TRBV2,ASRGEGANQPQH
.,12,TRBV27,ASRNSRSGEPQH
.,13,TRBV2,ASSDYAVGVYGYT
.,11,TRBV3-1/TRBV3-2,ASSRQEVPGLF
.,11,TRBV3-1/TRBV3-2,ASSQWTDQPQH
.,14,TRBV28,ASSWAGATGYEKLF
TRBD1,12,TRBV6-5,ASSSGTENSPLH
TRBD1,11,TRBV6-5,ASSYRQGNGYT
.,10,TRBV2,ASREQGFEQY
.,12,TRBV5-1,ASSLRGIDEKLF
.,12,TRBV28,ASSRWTEGNTIY
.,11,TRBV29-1,SVPDRLRNEQF
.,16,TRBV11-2,ASSPGTQSGVVPGELF
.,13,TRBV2,ASPVGGGANYGYT
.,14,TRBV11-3,ASGGSTGSPNYGYT
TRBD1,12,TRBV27,ASSWNRGSYEQY
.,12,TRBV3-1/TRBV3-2,ASSLTGLGSPLH
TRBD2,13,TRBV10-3,AIRGTSGEQETQY
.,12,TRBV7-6,ASSPTTRNYGYT
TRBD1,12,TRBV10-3,AITGTGSYDGYT
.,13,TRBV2,ASRNRVSRVYGYT
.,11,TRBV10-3,AISDGGDQPQH
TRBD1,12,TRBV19,ASREQGIASPLH
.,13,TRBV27,ASSLRFSGAYGYT
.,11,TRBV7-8,ASRAGAYNEQF
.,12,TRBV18,ASSPLQEGGEQF
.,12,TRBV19,ASSIEGFNQPQH
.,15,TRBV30,AWITGEGRWGGETQY
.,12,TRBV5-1,ASSSGPDSYEQY
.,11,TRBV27,ASSRSGGEPQH
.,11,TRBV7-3,ASSSDSGNTIY
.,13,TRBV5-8,ASSLFLLSNQPQH
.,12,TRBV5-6,ASSWPGSDYGYT